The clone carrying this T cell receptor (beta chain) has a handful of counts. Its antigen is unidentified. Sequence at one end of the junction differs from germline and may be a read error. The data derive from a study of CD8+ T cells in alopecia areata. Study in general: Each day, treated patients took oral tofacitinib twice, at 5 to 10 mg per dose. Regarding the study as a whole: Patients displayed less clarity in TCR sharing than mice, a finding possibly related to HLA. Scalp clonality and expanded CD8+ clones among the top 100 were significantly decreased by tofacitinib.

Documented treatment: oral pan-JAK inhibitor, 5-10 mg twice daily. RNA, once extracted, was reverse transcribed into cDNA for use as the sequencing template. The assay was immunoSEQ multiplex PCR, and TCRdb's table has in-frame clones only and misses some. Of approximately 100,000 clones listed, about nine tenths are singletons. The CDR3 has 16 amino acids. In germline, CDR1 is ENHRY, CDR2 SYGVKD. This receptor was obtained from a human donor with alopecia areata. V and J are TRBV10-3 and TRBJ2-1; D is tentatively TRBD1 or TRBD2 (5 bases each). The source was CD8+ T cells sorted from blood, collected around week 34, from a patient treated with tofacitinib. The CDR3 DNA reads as TGTGCCAGCAGTTACGACTGGGGGAGCTCCTACAATGAGCAGTTCTTC. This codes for CASSYDWGSSYNEQFF.